These 9 T cell receptor beta chains came from one sample sequenced in a study of blood T cells in healthy people across ages (dated by TCRdb to the mid-2010s). The library was generated by 5' RACE. This sample was sequenced with an Illumina HiSeq 2500. The second PCR ran for about 6 to 12 cycles and used a J-beta primer mix along with a sample-barcoded 5' primer. Starting from the raw public reads, TCRdb applied fastp trimming at Q25, assembled clones with MiXCR and retained in-frame beta chains. Every distinct CDR3 protein forms one entry, paired with its most common genes and DNA. This sample gives over 500,000 distinct CDR3 sequences in total; about a quarter of them show up just once. Roughly 3.5% of the sample lies in the top ten. This sample was shared with a second study, whose subject was T cells of mothers and their children.

The sequenced sample consisted of blood. The receptor source for this set is a boy between 2 and 10 years old in good health.

V usage is TRBV7-2 and J usage is TRBJ1-1; 7 bases map to TRBD1. The trim removed 5 bases at V and 5 bases at J, leaving 5 bases unmatched. The CDR3 consists of 13 residues. CDR1 is SGHTA, CDR2 FQGNSA, per germline. CDR3 sequence reads: CASSHDRVTEAFF. The CDR3 DNA follows: TGTGCCAGCAGCCACGACAGGGTAACTGAAGCTTTCTTT.

V is TRBV12-5 and J is TRBJ2-7, with 9 bases fitting TRBD1. V lost 3 bases to trimming and J lost 5 bases; unmatched junction nucleotides: 8. The CDR3 is 15 residues long. CDR1 is LGHNT and CDR2 is FRNRAP in the germline V gene. As DNA, the CDR3 is TGTGCTAGTGGTTTACCGGGACAGGGACCCAACGAGCAGTACTTC. Translated, it gives CASGLPGQGPNEQYF.

The CDR3 bases are TGTGCCACCAGCACCTCTGGTCGCGGAGATACGCAGTATTTT. It is translated as CATSTSGRGDTQYF. The chain combines TRBV15 with TRBJ2-3; D not certain. This CDR3 is built from 14 residues. V was clipped by 4 bases and J by 5 bases, with 13 bases between them. CDR1 is LNHNV, CDR2 YYDKDF, per germline (reference sequence).

This clonotype was seen only a few times. The chain carries TRBV29-1 and TRBJ2-7; 8 bases align to TRBD2. The germline V gene has CDR1 SQVTM and CDR2 ANQGSEA. Trimming cost V 0 bases and J 4 bases; bases outside gene matches: 8. The CDR3 extends over 15 amino acids. CDR3 coding DNA: TGCAGCGTTGAAGATCAGGATAGCGGGGAATACGAGCAGTACTTC. It encodes CSVEDQDSGEYEQYF.

J is TRBJ2-5 and V is TRBV2; 7 bases line up with TRBD2. Unmatched junction bases numbered 6, after V lost 3 bases and J lost 5 bases. Germline V gene data show CDR1 as SNHLY and CDR2 as FYNNEI. CDR3 size: 14 residues. CDR3 in DNA: TGTGCCAGCAGTGAGGGGACTACCGGGGAGACCCAGTACTTC. It specifies CASSEGTTGETQYF. Based on the CDR3 plus reference TRBV2 and TRBJ2-5, the full variable domain is EPEVTQTPSHQVTQMGQEVILRCVPISNHLYFYWYRQILGQKVEFLVSFYNNEISEKSEIFDDQFSVERPDGSNFTLKIRSTKLEDSAMYFCASSEGTTGETQYFGPGTRLLVL.

This clonotype was found a few times. The junction differs from germline at one of its ends, possibly a read error. This chain uses TRBV7-9 with TRBJ2-1; no firm D call. CDR3 size: 15 residues. Germline lookup yields CDR1 SEHNR and CDR2 FQNEAQ (reference sequence). CDR3 in DNA: TGTGCCAACAGCTTAAGAACAAACTCCTACAATGAGCAGTTCTTC. Its protein is CANSLRTNSYNEQFF.

J is TRBJ2-5 and V is TRBV12-3 or TRBV12-4; no reliable D call. The J call could be wrong; TRBJ2-1 is a better fit for the DNA end. This CDR3 is 10 amino acids long. The CDR3 loop is CASSHGQQFF. The CDR3 DNA reads as TGTGCCAGCAGTCATGGGCAGCAGTTCTTC.

The chain is built from TRBV7-2 and TRBJ2-7; 10 bases fit TRBD2. The CDR3 spans 15 residues. Germline lookup yields CDR1 SGHTA and CDR2 FQGNSA. Trimming took 1 base from V and 7 from J; bases not matched to a gene: 7. For the CDR3, the DNA is TGTGCCAGCAGCTTAGTTTCTAGCGGGAGCTTGGAGCAGTACTTC. Protein product: CASSLVSSGSLEQYF.

The rearrangement links TRBV2 to TRBJ2-5; 11 positions match TRBD2. The end of the DNA aligns better with TRBJ2-1, so the J call may be wrong. The CDR3 is 14 amino acids. Per germline, CDR1 SNHLY and CDR2 FYNNEI. Here the CDR3 DNA reads TGTGCCAGCAGTCTAGCGGGGGGCCGGAGTGAGCAGTTCTTC. Translation gives CASSLAGGRSEQFF.